This entry concerns a single T cell receptor beta chain. What it binds is not known. The PCR made use of 60 Vbeta and 13 Jbeta primers. Data came from immunoSEQ multiplex PCR; TCRdb stores just in-frame clones and leaves some out. Counted here are around 120,000 clones, roughly 80% occurring once; the ten biggest clones make up 4.9%. The entry originates in a study of cytomegalovirus exposure and HLA in healthy donors. Study observations and caveats: Per a later analysis, HLA-associated TCR beta chains showed more clonal expansion than other, equally common TCR beta chains. The study had only CMV serostatus as immune exposure information. Cytomegalovirus status was reportedly diagnosed by the classifier with high specificity and sensitivity.

The CDR3 is made up of 14 amino acids. Between the trimmed V and J ends, which lost 5 bases and 7 bases, there was a span of 18 bases. Germline CDR1 MNHEY, CDR2 SVGAGI. Sequencing was performed on PBMCs. This chain uses TRBV6-5 with TRBJ2-7; D is ambiguous. This clonotype originated in a man aged 50 to 60 in good health and CMV-seropositive. This chain's CDR3 is CASSELSRTREQYF. The CDR3 DNA reads TGTGCCAGCAGTGAGCTTAGCAGAACGCGGGAGCAGTACTTC.